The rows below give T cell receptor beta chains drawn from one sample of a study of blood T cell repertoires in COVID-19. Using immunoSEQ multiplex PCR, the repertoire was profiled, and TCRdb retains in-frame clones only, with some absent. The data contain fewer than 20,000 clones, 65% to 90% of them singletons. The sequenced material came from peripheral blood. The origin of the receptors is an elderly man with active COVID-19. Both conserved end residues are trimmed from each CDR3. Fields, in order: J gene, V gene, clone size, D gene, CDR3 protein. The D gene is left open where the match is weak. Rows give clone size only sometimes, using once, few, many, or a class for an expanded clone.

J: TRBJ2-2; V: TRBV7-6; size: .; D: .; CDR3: ASSSRANGELF
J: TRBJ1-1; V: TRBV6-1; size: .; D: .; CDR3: ASSDRDTGLAEAF
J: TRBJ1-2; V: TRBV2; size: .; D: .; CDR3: ASSEMGGANYGYT
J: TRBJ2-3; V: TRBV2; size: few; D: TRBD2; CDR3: ASVGTSTNLDTQY
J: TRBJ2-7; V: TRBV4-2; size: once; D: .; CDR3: ASSQDSGGYMEQY
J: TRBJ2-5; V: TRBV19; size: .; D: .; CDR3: ASSLTGREETQY
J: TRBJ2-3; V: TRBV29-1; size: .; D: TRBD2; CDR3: SVRLAGGDTQY
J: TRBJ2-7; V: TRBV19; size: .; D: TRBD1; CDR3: ASTGTGGLNSYEQY
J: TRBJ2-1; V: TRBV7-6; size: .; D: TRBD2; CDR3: ASSLSSGHSYNEQF
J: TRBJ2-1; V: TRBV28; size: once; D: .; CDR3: ASSFAGSYNEQF
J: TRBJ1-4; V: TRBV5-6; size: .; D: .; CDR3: ASSLGTNEKLF